The 31 T cell receptor beta chains reported below all come from one sample, sequenced in a study of CD8+ T cells in alopecia areata (dated 2018 in TCRdb). Preparation of the library involved the immunoSEQ multiplex PCR assay. To provide template for TCR sequencing, every sample had RNA extracted and reverse transcribed into cDNA. TCRdb took this table from immuneACCESS and kept in-frame rearrangements with V and J called. Such tables lack part of the clones; where checked against another copy, unresolved V genes explain under half of the gap, and the rest is unexplained. This sample lists 150,000 to 200,000 clones; approximately 60% were detected once. The leading ten clones occupy less than 5% of the sample. Sample: CD4+ T cells sorted from blood. Every receptor here comes from a human donor in good health.

The CDR3 sequence: CSVERLQGTYGYTF. CDR3 sequence (DNA): TGCAGCGTTGAAAGGTTACAGGGAACCTATGGCTACACCTTC. The chain has TRBV29-1 and TRBJ1-2, with D possibly matching TRBD1 (6 bases). Trimming took 2 bases from V and 4 from J, leaving 14 bases between them. CDR1 and CDR2 (germline): SQVTM, ANQGSEA. The CDR3 has 14 amino acids.

This sequence joins TRBV29-1 and TRBJ1-1; no definite D call. Per germline, CDR1 SQVTM and CDR2 ANQGSEA. The CDR3 contains 11 residues. Trimming left V 7 bases short and J 8 bases short, with 14 bases between. The CDR3 sequence: CSASTTGEAFF. As DNA, the CDR3 is TGCAGCGCAAGTACGACGGGAGAAGCTTTCTTT.

This rearrangement joins TRBV11-2 to TRBJ2-5; D is possibly TRBD1 (6 bases). The V end was cut by 6 bases, the J end by 0 bases, with 14 bases between. The CDR3 is made up of 15 amino acids. Germline V gene lookup returns CDR1 SGHAT and CDR2 FQNNGV. The chain's CDR3 is CASRPGYRDQETQYF. In DNA, the CDR3 is TGTGCCAGCAGACCCGGTTACAGGGACCAAGAGACCCAGTACTTC.

In this sample, this clone turned up a few times. V gene TRBV30 combines with J gene TRBJ2-1; 9 nucleotides align to TRBD2. Unmatched junction bases numbered 6, after V lost 0 bases and J lost 12 bases. This CDR3 is built from 13 residues. The germline V gene encodes CDR1 GTSNPN and CDR2 SVGIG (reference sequence). The CDR3 region has the DNA TGTGCCTGGAGTGTCGCGGGAGGGCCTAGGCAGTTCTTC. Translating gives CAWSVAGGPRQFF.

The CDR3 loop is CASSFSGNQPQHF. The CDR3 DNA is TGTGCCAGCAGTTTTTCCGGAAATCAGCCCCAGCATTTT. The V call is TRBV27, the J call TRBJ1-5; no clear D. V was trimmed by 3 bases and J by 4 bases, leaving 7 bases between them. Germline V gene lookup returns CDR1 MNHEY and CDR2 SMNVEV (reference sequence). The CDR3 runs 13 residues.

The chain employs TRBV11-2 and TRBJ2-6; D remains unclear. Trimming shortened V by 5 bases and J by 3 bases, and 5 bases separated the two germline ends. The CDR3 covers 13 residues. Germline CDR1 reads SGHAT; CDR2 reads FQNNGV. The CDR3 DNA follows: TGTGCCAGCAGCAGTGGTGGGGCCAACGTCCTGACTTTC. Amino acids: CASSSGGANVLTF.

The V call is TRBV29-1, the J call TRBJ2-1; D possibly uses TRBD1 or TRBD2 (5 bases each). Germline-derived CDR1 and CDR2 are SQVTM and ANQGSEA. The CDR3 has 13 residues. Trimming left V 6 bases short and J 4 bases short, with 13 bases between. CDR3 nucleotides: TGCAGCGTGACCGGGACGGCTTACAATGAGCAGTTCTTC. Its translation: CSVTGTAYNEQFF.

V usage is TRBV9 and J usage is TRBJ2-2, with 10 bases matching TRBD2. The CDR3 covers 16 residues. The germline V gene has CDR1 SGDLS and CDR2 YYNGEE. V lost 0 bases, J lost 3 bases, and 2 bases stayed unmatched. CDR3 amino acids: CASSVDSGRHTGELFF. The CDR3 bases are TGTGCCAGCAGCGTAGATAGCGGGAGGCACACCGGGGAGCTGTTTTTT.

This clone has just a few counts. The chain is built from TRBV5-1 and TRBJ2-7; 9 bases line up with TRBD2. The CDR3 totals 15 residues. Germline assignment: CDR1 SGHRS and CDR2 YFSETQ. V trimming: 7 bases; J trimming: 5 bases; junction bases outside the gene matches: 13. The CDR3 protein is CASGMVAGALHEQYF. In nucleotides, the CDR3 is TGCGCCAGCGGAATGGTAGCGGGAGCTCTGCACGAGCAGTACTTC.

There are a few counts of this clone. This rearrangement joins TRBV29-1 to TRBJ1-2; D is unresolved. The CDR3 has 10 amino acids. Germline CDR1 is SQVTM and CDR2 is ANQGSEA. Trimming took 6 bases from V and 6 from J, leaving 8 bases between them. The CDR3 nucleotides are TGCAGCGTCTCAAAGGATGGCTACACCTTC. Protein sequence: CSVSKDGYTF.

This sequence joins TRBV30 and TRBJ1-5; D call uncertain. CDR1 and CDR2 from the germline V gene are GTSNPN and SVGIG (reference sequence). The CDR3 is made up of 14 amino acids. Deletions cut 2 bases from V and 3 bases from J, with 11 bases between. The CDR3 DNA reads TGTGCCTGGAGTCTACTTGCCGACAATCAGCCCCAGCATTTT. Its translation is CAWSLLADNQPQHF.

The V and J genes are TRBV5-4 and TRBJ2-2; 8 bases match TRBD1. The CDR3 runs 15 residues. Germline V CDR1 and CDR2: SGHNT, YYREEE (reference sequence). Trimming at V came to 4 bases and at J to 4 bases, leaving 6 bases not matched to a gene. CDR3 sequence: CASSPGQAVTGELFF. In DNA, the CDR3 is TGTGCCAGCAGCCCGGGACAGGCAGTCACCGGGGAGCTGTTTTTT.

This chain connects TRBV14 to TRBJ2-1, with no clear D. V lost 3 bases to trimming and J lost 10 bases, with 19 bases between them. The CDR3 totals 15 residues. Germline CDR1 and CDR2: SGHDN and FVKESK. CDR3 sequence reads: CASSHRAPLPREQFF. CDR3 nucleotides: TGTGCCAGCAGCCATCGGGCCCCCCTCCCCAGGGAGCAGTTCTTC.

This clone was detected only a few times. The chain couples TRBV6-6 to TRBJ2-5; D is unresolved. V lost 2 bases to trimming and J lost 4 bases, with 5 bases between them. Germline CDR1 is MNHNY and CDR2 is SVGAGI (reference sequence). This CDR3 spans 12 amino acids. This CDR3 is CASSYKGETQYF. The CDR3 coding sequence is TGTGCCAGCAGTTACAAGGGAGAGACCCAGTACTTC.

There are a few counts of this clone. This rearrangement joins TRBV29-1 to TRBJ1-4; D is uncertain. CDR1 is SQVTM, CDR2 ANQGSEA, per germline. The CDR3 length is 12 residues. Trimming removed 7 bases at V and 5 bases at J, with 11 bases between. The CDR3 DNA reads TGCAGCGGTGGGAGTGAAAATGAAAAACTGTTTTTT. It translates to CSGGSENEKLFF. Complete variable domain (other parts from reference TRBV29-1 and TRBJ1-4): SAVISQKPSRDICQRGTSLTIQCQVDSQVTMMFWYRQQPGQSLTLIATANQGSEATYESGFVIDKFPISRPNLTFSTLTVSNMSPEDSSIYLCSGGSENEKLFFGSGTQLSVL.

The J gene is TRBJ2-7, the V gene TRBV5-1; no clear D. CDR1 and CDR2 (germline): SGHRS, YFSETQ. This CDR3 has 15 amino acids. With 4 bases removed from V and 0 bases from J, the gap between germline ends came to 14 bases. CDR3 region: CASSLLPSDSYEQYF. For the CDR3, the DNA is TGCGCCAGCAGCCTCCTCCCCAGCGACTCCTACGAGCAGTACTTC.

The genes are TRBV5-1 and TRBJ2-1, with D possibly being TRBD2 (6 bases). V was pared by 0 bases and J by 5 bases, with 12 bases between. CDR3 size: 15 residues. CDR1 and CDR2 from the germline V gene are SGHRS and YFSETQ. The CDR3: CASSLGQRADNEQFF. DNA of the CDR3: TGCGCCAGCAGCTTGGGGCAGCGGGCTGACAATGAGCAGTTCTTC.

This chain links TRBV7-9 with TRBJ2-1, with TRBD2 matching 10 bases. Germline trimming cut 4 bases from V and 7 bases from J; bases unmatched to any gene: 16. The CDR3 sequence is 18 residues long. CDR1 is SEHNR, CDR2 FQNEAQ, per germline (reference sequence). DNA for the CDR3: TGTGCCAGCAGCTCATTGAAAGAGCGGGAGGGCCTCCGGAATGAGCAGTTCTTC. Translated, it gives CASSSLKEREGLRNEQFF.

This rearrangement joins TRBV27 to TRBJ2-3; 11 bases agree with TRBD2. V shed 4 bases, J shed 7 bases, and the junction held 7 bases outside the gene matches. CDR3 length: 15 residues. Germline CDR1 and CDR2: MNHEY and SMNVEV (reference sequence). The CDR3 coding sequence is TGTGCCAGCAGTTCGACTAGCGGGATGGGGAATACGCAGTATTTT. This codes for CASSSTSGMGNTQYF.

This clone was found a few times. This chain uses TRBV30 with TRBJ1-1; D gene uncertain. Germline CDR1 and CDR2: GTSNPN and SVGIG (reference sequence). CDR3 length: 12 amino acids. V was pared by 5 bases and J by 5 bases, with 12 bases between. Here the CDR3 DNA reads TGTGCCTGGGGACGCACTGGGACTGAAGCTTTCTTT. Amino acid sequence: CAWGRTGTEAFF.

The chain recombines TRBV5-1 with TRBJ1-4; D call uncertain. This CDR3 spans 15 amino acids. Germline lookup yields CDR1 SGHRS and CDR2 YFSETQ. Trimming stripped 0 bases from V and 2 bases from J, with 8 bases between. CDR3 DNA sequence: TGCGCCAGCAGCTTGGGTTCCTCGACTAATGAAAAACTGTTTTTT. Residues: CASSLGSSTNEKLFF.

This clone was seen more than once but under ten times. V usage is TRBV5-1 and J usage is TRBJ2-2; the D gene is possibly TRBD2 (6 bases). The germline gives CDR1 SGHRS, CDR2 YFSETQ. The CDR3 totals 14 residues. V was cut by 5 bases and J by 4 bases, with 12 bases left in between. CDR3 amino acids: CASSREKSTGELFF. CDR3 bases: TGCGCCAGCAGTCGGGAGAAGTCCACCGGGGAGCTGTTTTTT.

The chain joins TRBV2 to TRBJ1-5; weak D call: TRBD1 (5 bases). Germline-derived CDR1 and CDR2 are SNHLY and FYNNEI. Between the trimmed V and J ends, which lost 4 bases and 2 bases, there was a span of 12 bases. CDR3 size: 15 residues. CDR3 bases: TGTGCCAGCAGTGGGGACCTGGGGGGCAATCAGCCCCAGCATTTT. Translated: CASSGDLGGNQPQHF.

A few counts support this clone. The rearrangement uses TRBV15 and TRBJ2-7; 7 bases align to TRBD1. CDR1 and CDR2 from the germline V gene are LNHNV and YYDKDF (reference sequence). The CDR3 is 13 amino acids. The J segment lost 5 bases and the V segment lost 3 bases, leaving 4 bases of the junction unmatched. The CDR3 region has the DNA TGTGCCACCAGCAGCAGACAGGGTAACGAGCAGTACTTC. This translates into CATSSRQGNEQYF.

This chain uses TRBV28 with TRBJ2-5, with 7 bases identical to TRBD1. V dropped 5 bases and J dropped 5; count of bases not matched to a gene: 11. There are 15 residues in the CDR3. Germline loops: CDR1 MDHEN, CDR2 SYDVKM. This chain's CDR3 is CASSEPGTASETQYF. In nucleotides, the CDR3 is TGTGCCAGCAGTGAACCCGGGACAGCTAGCGAGACCCAGTACTTC.

This clone was picked up a small number of times. V gene TRBV11-2 combines with J gene TRBJ1-1; D ambiguous. Trimming left V 4 bases short and J 0 bases short, with 9 bases between. Germline V gene data show CDR1 as SGHAT and CDR2 as FQNNGV. The CDR3 is made up of 14 amino acids. This chain's CDR3 is CASSSFAVNTEAFF. The DNA of the CDR3 is TGTGCCAGCAGCTCCTTTGCGGTGAACACTGAAGCTTTCTTT.

The chain has TRBV5-4 and TRBJ1-6, with D unclear. Germline V gene data show CDR1 as SGHNT and CDR2 as YYREEE (reference sequence). The CDR3 loop spans 16 amino acids. Trimming shortened V by 4 bases and J by 0 bases, and 11 bases separated the two germline ends. CDR3 DNA sequence: TGTGCCAGCAGCCTGGCGAGTTCCTCCTATAATTCACCCCTCCACTTT. This codes for CASSLASSSYNSPLHF.

The chain employs TRBV28 and TRBJ2-7; D unresolved. Germline V gene data show CDR1 as MDHEN and CDR2 as SYDVKM. Trimming left V 4 bases short and J 7 bases short, with 11 bases between. The CDR3 length is 12 residues. The CDR3 loop reads CASSSIVGEQYF. The CDR3 DNA follows: TGTGCCAGCAGTTCTATAGTAGGAGAGCAGTACTTC.

This chain joins TRBV4-1 and TRBJ2-7; 9 positions match TRBD1. J lost 4 bases, V lost 6 bases, and 10 bases had no gene match. This CDR3 is 15 amino acids long. CDR1 is MGHRA and CDR2 is YSYEKL in the germline V gene. In nucleotides, the CDR3 is TGCGCCAGCAGGGGGTTGGCACAGGGGGCTTACGAGCAGTACTTC. Amino acid sequence: CASRGLAQGAYEQYF.

The rearrangement joins TRBV6-1 to TRBJ1-2; possibly TRBD1 for D (5 bases). Trimming left V 3 bases short and J 2 bases short, with 10 bases between. Germline CDR1 is MNHNS and CDR2 is SASEGT. The CDR3 spans 14 residues. The CDR3 reads CASSDLTGNYGYTF. CDR3 coding DNA: TGTGCCAGCAGTGACCTCACAGGCAACTATGGCTACACCTTC.

This clone has a handful of counts. The chain employs TRBV5-1 and TRBJ2-2, with D unclear. CDR1 and CDR2 (germline): SGHRS, YFSETQ. This CDR3 is 11 amino acids long. V was pared by 1 base and J by 6 bases, with 1 base between. The CDR3 nucleotides read TGCGCCAGCAGCTTGCCCGGGGAGCTGTTTTTT. Translated: CASSLPGELFF.